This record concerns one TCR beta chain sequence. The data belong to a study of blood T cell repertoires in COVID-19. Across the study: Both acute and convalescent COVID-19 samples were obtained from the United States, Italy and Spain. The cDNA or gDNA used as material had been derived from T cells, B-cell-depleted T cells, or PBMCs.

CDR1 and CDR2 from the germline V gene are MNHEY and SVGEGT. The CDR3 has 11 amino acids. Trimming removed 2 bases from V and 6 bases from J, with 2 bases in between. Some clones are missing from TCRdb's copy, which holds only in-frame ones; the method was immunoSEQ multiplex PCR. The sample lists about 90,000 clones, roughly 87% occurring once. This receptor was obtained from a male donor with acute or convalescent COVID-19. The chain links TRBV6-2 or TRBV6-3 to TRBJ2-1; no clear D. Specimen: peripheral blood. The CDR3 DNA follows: TGTGCCAGCAGTTACCTCAATGAGCAGTTCTTC. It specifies CASSYLNEQFF.